Below, 9 T cell receptor beta chains from the same sample are listed, as sequenced in a study of blood T cells in healthy people across ages. Combining a sample-barcoded 5' primer with a J-beta primer mix, a second PCR ran for roughly 7 to 12 cycles. TCRdb fed the 5' RACE reads into MiXCR, producing one record per CDR3 protein. The sample shows fewer than 700,000 distinct CDR3 sequences, around 43% of them seen only once. Sequencing input: blood. These receptors all stem from a man older than 75 in good health.

V is TRBV6-1 and J is TRBJ2-7; 10 bases are a match to TRBD1. The CDR3 sequence is 15 residues long. V lost 7 bases to trimming and J lost 3 bases; unmatched junction nucleotides: 9. CDR1 and CDR2 from the germline V gene are MNHNS and SASEGT. CDR3 loop: CASKFGGQGNYEQYF. The CDR3, as DNA: TGTGCCAGCAAGTTTGGGGGACAGGGGAACTACGAGCAGTACTTC.

This clonotype appeared a few times. The chain couples TRBV28 to TRBJ2-3, with unresolved D. The length of the CDR3 is 11 residues. Trimming pared 8 bases from V and 2 bases from J, leaving 5 bases between. The germline gives CDR1 MDHEN, CDR2 SYDVKM. CDR3 nucleotide sequence: TGTGCCAGCCGATCCACAGATACGCAGTATTTT. This gives the protein CASRSTDTQYF. The entire variable domain, with the rest obtained from reference TRBV28 and TRBJ2-3, is as follows: DVKVTQSSRYLVKRTGEKVFLECVQDMDHENMFWYRQDPGLGLRLIYFSYDVKMKEKGDIPEGYSVSREKKERFSLILESASTNQTSMYLCASRSTDTQYFGPGTRLTVL.

This clonotype was observed many times. The CDR3 is CATSRDPVGRTGANVLTF. CDR3 bases: TGTGCCACCAGCAGAGATCCAGTGGGGAGGACTGGGGCCAACGTCCTGACTTTC. The rearrangement links TRBV15 to TRBJ2-6; maybe TRBD2 (6 bases). The CDR3 contains 18 residues. CDR1 and CDR2 (germline): LNHNV, YYDKDF (reference sequence). Trimming took 0 bases from V and 2 from J, leaving 14 bases between them.

This clonotype has just a few counts. The V and J genes are TRBV29-1 and TRBJ2-1, with D perhaps TRBD1 (6 bases). Germline V gene data show CDR1 as SQVTM and CDR2 as ANQGSEA. V was clipped by 7 bases and J by 4 bases, with 20 bases between them. The CDR3 extends over 15 amino acids. The CDR3: CSAEAQGAEYNEQFF. DNA of the CDR3: TGCAGCGCGGAAGCACAGGGCGCCGAATACAATGAGCAGTTCTTC.

The sample holds a few counts of this clonotype. One end of the junction is discordant with germline, which a read error may explain. The V gene is TRBV3-1, the J gene TRBJ2-1, with TRBD2 matching 8 bases. This CDR3 is built from 15 residues. The germline CDR1 and CDR2 sequences are LGHDT and YNNKEL (reference sequence). The CDR3 region is CASSQGAAGGNEQFF. The CDR3 DNA reads TGTGCCAGCAGTCAAGGTGCGGCGGGAGGTAATGAGCAGTTCTTC.

This clonotype was observed a handful of times. V is TRBV29-1 and J is TRBJ2-2, with a tentative D call TRBD2 (7 bases). The CDR3 has 14 residues. Germline values: CDR1 SQVTM, CDR2 ANQGSEA. V was pared by 4 bases and J by 8 bases, with 17 bases between. The CDR3 coding sequence is TGCAGCGTTGGGTCGGGGGGCGAACCAGGGGAGCTGTTTTTT. Translating gives CSVGSGGEPGELFF.

This clonotype has just a few counts. The chain links TRBV14 to TRBJ1-1, with 7 bases fitting TRBD1. In germline, CDR1 is SGHDN, CDR2 FVKESK. The CDR3 extends over 14 amino acids. Germline trimming cut 3 bases from V and 1 base from J; bases unmatched to any gene: 2. The CDR3 DNA reads as TGTGCCAGCAGCCAGAGACAGGGGAACACTGAAGCTTTCTTT. Its protein product is CASSQRQGNTEAFF.

This clonotype was counted only a few times. This chain uses TRBV4-2 with TRBJ2-7; TRBD1 agrees at 8 bases. This CDR3 is 14 amino acids long. Trimming at V came to 8 bases and at J to 0 bases, leaving 6 bases not matched to a gene. The germline V gene encodes CDR1 LGHNA and CDR2 YNFKEQ. DNA of the CDR3: TGTGCCAGCGGCCGGACAGGGAGCTCCTACGAGCAGTACTTC. It is translated as CASGRTGSSYEQYF.

The V gene is TRBV7-3, the J gene TRBJ2-1; D not certain. This CDR3 is 14 amino acids long. With 6 bases removed from V and 5 bases from J, the gap between germline ends came to 14 bases. Germline-derived CDR1 and CDR2 are SGHTA and FQGTGA. The CDR3 sequence is CASRKTRTNNEQFF. The CDR3 nucleotides read TGTGCCAGCAGGAAAACGAGGACGAACAATGAGCAGTTCTTC.